These 31 T cell receptor beta chains were all obtained from the same sample, sequenced in a study of blood T cell repertoires in COVID-19. Sequencing used immunoSEQ multiplex PCR; TCRdb keeps in-frame clones, though not all of them. This table has about 59,000 clones, around 81% appearing once. Source material: peripheral blood. The source is a woman of 80 years or more with active or convalescent COVID-19.

The rearrangement uses TRBV10-1 and TRBJ2-5; the match to TRBD2 covers 15 bases. In germline, CDR1 is WNHNN, CDR2 SYGVQD (reference sequence). There are 19 residues in the CDR3. The ends lost 4 bases at V and 1 base at J; junction bases unmatched: 10. The CDR3 region has the DNA TGCGCCAGCAGTGGGCCGGGGACTAGCGGGGGGCCCCGCCAAGAGACCCAGTACTTC. Residues: CASSGPGTSGGPRQETQYF.

The V gene is TRBV7-2, the J gene TRBJ2-1; maybe TRBD2 (6 bases). V was pared by 1 base and J by 9 bases, with 22 bases between. Per germline, CDR1 SGHTA and CDR2 FQGNSA. The CDR3 totals 17 residues. The CDR3 loop reads CASSLGHGGPGLGEQFF. CDR3 bases: TGTGCCAGCAGCTTAGGGCACGGGGGTCCCGGTTTAGGTGAGCAGTTCTTC.

Of note for this clone: Additional DNA sequences in this sample encode the identical CDR3. The V call is TRBV10-3, the J call TRBJ1-1; D not resolved. The CDR3 covers 12 residues. CDR1 and CDR2 (germline): ENHRY, SYGVKD. Trimming shortened V by 8 bases and J by 0 bases, and 7 bases separated the two germline ends. The CDR3 spells CAIRSMNTEAFF. The CDR3 bases are TGTGCCATCCGGTCTATGAACACTGAAGCTTTCTTT.

The chain recombines TRBV27 with TRBJ1-1; 9 bases line up with TRBD1. This CDR3 spans 15 amino acids. In germline, CDR1 is MNHEY, CDR2 SMNVEV (reference sequence). The V segment lost 6 bases and the J segment 2 bases; nucleotides outside the gene matches: 7. The CDR3 DNA sequence: TGTGCCAGCAGGTTACAGGGGGCGATCAACACTGAAGCTTTCTTT. It is translated as CASRLQGAINTEAFF.

This clone was observed once. The V gene is TRBV4-2, the J gene TRBJ1-3; a weak D match, TRBD1 (6 bases). CDR1 and CDR2 (germline): LGHNA, YNFKEQ. V was pared by 3 bases and J by 8 bases, with 14 bases between. This CDR3 has 14 residues. CDR3 in amino acids: CASSHKQGWDTIYF. The CDR3 DNA sequence: TGTGCCAGCAGCCACAAACAGGGTTGGGACACCATATATTTT.

The genes are TRBV6-6 and TRBJ1-6, with 8 nucleotides matching TRBD1. Germline-derived CDR1 and CDR2 are MNHNY and SVGAGI (reference sequence). The CDR3 extends over 18 amino acids. V dropped 5 bases and J dropped 0; count of bases not matched to a gene: 9. The CDR3 loop reads CASSPLPGQVSYNSPLHF. The CDR3 nucleotides are TGTGCCAGCAGTCCCCTACCGGGACAGGTCTCCTATAATTCACCCCTCCACTTT.

This clone has at least ten counts. This chain links TRBV2 with TRBJ1-1; TRBD1 aligns across 8 bases. V lost 4 bases to trimming and J lost 12 bases; unmatched junction nucleotides: 4. From germline, CDR1 is SNHLY and CDR2 FYNNEI. CDR3 length: 11 amino acids. The DNA of the CDR3 is TGTGCCAGCAGTGCGGGACAGGTTCCTTTCTTT. Translating gives CASSAGQVPFF.

The chain couples TRBV19 to TRBJ2-3; TRBD2 is a possible D gene (5 bases). CDR3 length equals 15 residues. V gave up 3 bases and J gave up 0 bases, with 10 bases separating them. CDR1 is LNHDA and CDR2 is SQIVND in the germline V gene (reference sequence). CDR3 region: CASSILSGSTDTQYF. The CDR3 DNA sequence: TGTGCCAGTAGTATTTTATCGGGAAGCACAGATACGCAGTATTTT.

This sequence joins TRBV28 and TRBJ2-5, with TRBD2 matching over 12 bases. The CDR3 runs 17 residues. V was clipped by 2 bases and J by 2 bases; unmatched bases: 6. Germline lookup yields CDR1 MDHEN and CDR2 SYDVKM. The CDR3 here is CASSLLAGGPSQETQYF. CDR3 nucleotide sequence: TGTGCCAGCAGTTTACTAGCGGGGGGGCCGAGTCAAGAGACCCAGTACTTC.

This rearrangement joins TRBV6-1 to TRBJ1-6; TRBD1 might be the D (6 bases). The length of the CDR3 is 15 residues. With 1 base removed from V and 7 bases from J, the gap between germline ends came to 11 bases. Germline V gene sequence: CDR1 MNHNS, CDR2 SASEGT. CDR3 DNA sequence: TGTGCCAGCAGTGAAGGGGGCAGGGGAAATTCACCCCTCCACTTT. It yields the protein CASSEGGRGNSPLHF.

This clone was recorded only once. The germline gene is not matched at one end of the junction; a read error may be the cause. The gene calls are TRBV7-7 and TRBJ1-6, with 10 bases lining up with TRBD1. The CDR3 has 17 amino acids. Germline CDR1 and CDR2: SSHAT and FNYEAQ (reference sequence). CDR3 sequence (DNA): TGTGCTAGCAGCTTAGATGCGGGGACAGGGGCCAATTCACCCCTCCACTTT. It codes for CASSLDAGTGANSPLHF.

The chain is built from TRBV28 and TRBJ2-3; 8 nucleotides align to TRBD1. With V trimmed by 1 base and J by 0 bases, 9 bases remained unmatched. This CDR3 is 18 amino acids long. The germline V gene encodes CDR1 MDHEN and CDR2 SYDVKM. CDR3 protein: CASSLSSRQGTSTDTQYF. For the CDR3, the DNA is TGTGCCAGCAGTTTATCTTCCAGACAGGGGACTAGCACAGATACGCAGTATTTT.

J is TRBJ1-5 and V is TRBV18; 11 nucleotides agree with TRBD1. Germline-derived CDR1 and CDR2 are KGHSH and LQKENI. Trimming cost V 3 bases and J 6 bases; bases outside gene matches: 10. The CDR3 consists of 17 residues. In DNA form, the CDR3 reads TGTGCCAGCTCACCGGGACAGGGGGGACTAAGGGGTCAGCCCCAGCATTTT. Translated, it gives CASSPGQGGLRGQPQHF.

The rearrangement joins TRBV7-3 to TRBJ2-1, with TRBD2 matching 13 bases. The germline gives CDR1 SGHTA, CDR2 FQGTGA. CDR3 size: 15 residues. The V segment lost 6 bases and the J segment 6 bases; nucleotides outside the gene matches: 5. The CDR3 protein is CASSRTSGGANEQFF. The CDR3 coding sequence is TGTGCCAGCAGTCGGACTAGCGGGGGTGCCAATGAGCAGTTCTTC.

The chain carries TRBV5-1 and TRBJ2-7; D uncertain. This CDR3 spans 14 amino acids. Trimming pared 0 bases from V and 5 bases from J, leaving 12 bases between. Germline-derived CDR1 and CDR2 are SGHRS and YFSETQ. CDR3 sequence: CASSLEVLVDEQYF. DNA for the CDR3: TGCGCCAGCAGCTTGGAAGTTCTAGTCGACGAGCAGTACTTC.

The rearrangement uses TRBV2 and TRBJ2-5, with D uncertain. V gave up 3 bases and J gave up 7 bases, with 15 bases separating them. The CDR3 is made up of 14 amino acids. Germline V gives CDR1 SNHLY, CDR2 FYNNEI. The CDR3 region has the DNA TGTGCCAGCAGTGATGGGCTCTCCGAAGGGACCCAGTACTTC. Its translation: CASSDGLSEGTQYF.

Comments on this clone: At one of its ends the junction is not consistent with the germline gene, which may arise from a read error. This sequence joins TRBV6-5 and TRBJ1-1; D not certain. This CDR3 is 11 amino acids long. Germline values: CDR1 MNHEY, CDR2 SVGAGI. The chain's CDR3 is CASSYSGRAFF. CDR3 DNA sequence: TGTGCCAGCAGCTACTCGGGCAGGGCTTTCTTT.

V usage is TRBV11-3 and J usage is TRBJ2-2; 10 bases are a match to TRBD1. The V segment lost 2 bases and the J segment 5 bases; nucleotides outside the gene matches: 2. Germline CDR1 reads SGHNT; CDR2 reads YENEEA. The CDR3 is 15 amino acids. The CDR3 loop is CASSLSGQGTGELFF. The CDR3 DNA reads TGTGCCAGCAGCTTATCGGGACAGGGGACCGGGGAGCTGTTTTTT.

V and J are TRBV15 and TRBJ1-3; D gene ambiguous. The CDR3 totals 14 residues. The V end lost 0 bases, the J end lost 4 bases, and 7 bases lay between the germline ends. Germline V gives CDR1 LNHNV, CDR2 YYDKDF (reference sequence). The CDR3 protein is CATSREGRGNTIYF. The DNA of the CDR3 is TGTGCCACCAGCAGAGAAGGGAGGGGAAACACCATATATTTT.

The genes are TRBV7-2 and TRBJ2-5, with 8 bases matching TRBD2. This CDR3 contains 15 residues. Germline V lookup: CDR1 SGHTA, CDR2 FQGNSA. V gave up 6 bases and J gave up 3 bases; unmatched junction bases: 9. Here the CDR3 reads CASRGRSGGKETQYF. The CDR3 DNA reads TGTGCCAGCAGGGGAAGGAGCGGGGGTAAAGAGACCCAGTACTTC.

Only a few counts were recorded for this clone. This chain uses TRBV27 with TRBJ2-2, with D possibly matching TRBD1 (5 bases). Trimming removed 3 bases at V and 0 bases at J, with 11 bases between. CDR1 and CDR2 from the germline V gene are MNHEY and SMNVEV (reference sequence). The CDR3 covers 16 residues. The CDR3 sequence: CASSLVGQANTGELFF. DNA for the CDR3: TGTGCCAGCAGTTTGGTCGGACAAGCGAACACCGGGGAGCTGTTTTTT.

The chain links TRBV7-2 to TRBJ2-1, with 9 bases identical to TRBD1. This CDR3 is built from 15 residues. Germline loops: CDR1 SGHTA, CDR2 FQGNSA. The trim removed 3 bases at V and 9 bases at J, leaving 9 bases unmatched. CDR3 sequence (DNA): TGTGCCAGCAGCTTTCAGGGACAGGGAGGTGGTGAGCAGTTCTTC. Translating it yields CASSFQGQGGGEQFF.

This clone was observed a few times. The chain couples TRBV2 to TRBJ1-5; weak D call: TRBD1 (5 bases). The CDR3 totals 14 residues. Germline-derived CDR1 and CDR2 are SNHLY and FYNNEI. Trimming stripped 6 bases from V and 0 bases from J, with 9 bases between. CDR3 sequence: CASRGGNSNQPQHF. The CDR3 nucleotides are TGTGCCAGCAGGGGGGGTAATAGCAATCAGCCCCAGCATTTT.

The gene calls are TRBV7-9 and TRBJ1-1, with D perhaps matching TRBD1 (6 bases). The V end lost 0 bases, the J end lost 8 bases, and 10 bases lay between the germline ends. This CDR3 is 13 amino acids long. The germline CDR1 and CDR2 sequences are SEHNR and FQNEAQ (reference sequence). Here the CDR3 DNA reads TGTGCCAGCAGCTTAGCGGGGGGGGCGGAAGCTTTCTTT. Translation: CASSLAGGAEAFF.

This rearrangement joins TRBV19 to TRBJ1-3; possible D gene TRBD1, 5 bases. The CDR3 is 15 amino acids. In germline, CDR1 is LNHDA, CDR2 SQIVND (reference sequence). Trimming shortened V by 4 bases and J by 0 bases, and 10 bases separated the two germline ends. The CDR3, as DNA: TGTGCCAGTAGTACCGACAGCCTCTCTGGAAACACCATATATTTT. It is translated as CASSTDSLSGNTIYF.

This chain links TRBV18 with TRBJ2-5; the D is unclear. The germline CDR1 and CDR2 sequences are KGHSH and LQKENI. This CDR3 region has 15 residues. Trimming took 0 bases from V and 0 from J, leaving 8 bases between them. The CDR3 coding sequence is TGTGCCAGCTCACCACCGGGCAGGAACCAAGAGACCCAGTACTTC. Amino acids: CASSPPGRNQETQYF.

The chain recombines TRBV6-2 or TRBV6-3 with TRBJ1-4; no definite D call. Germline V CDR1 and CDR2: MNHEY, SVGEGT. The CDR3 is made up of 13 amino acids. The ends were cut back, 5 bases at V and 8 bases at J, with 12 bases in the middle. For the CDR3, the DNA is TGTGCCAGCAGTCGCGCCGGGGTGGAAAAACTGTTTTTT. Translation: CASSRAGVEKLFF.

V and J are TRBV28 and TRBJ2-3; TRBD2 agrees at 7 bases. The CDR3 covers 13 residues. Germline assignment: CDR1 MDHEN and CDR2 SYDVKM. Germline trimming cut 11 bases from V and 1 base from J; bases unmatched to any gene: 6. CDR3 bases: TGTGCCTTGGGTAGCGGGCGCACAGATACGCAGTATTTT. Translating it yields CALGSGRTDTQYF. The variable domain in full, completed from reference TRBV28 and TRBJ2-3, reads DVKVTQSSRYLVKRTGEKVFLECVQDMDHENMFWYRQDPGLGLRLIYFSYDVKMKEKGDIPEGYSVSREKKERFSLILESASTNQTSMYLCALGSGRTDTQYFGPGTRLTVL.

The CDR3 bases are TGTGCCAGCAGTTTATCTCTTTCCGGAGGGATGGGTGGCTACACCTTC. Amino acids: CASSLSLSGGMGGYTF. The V and J genes are TRBV27 and TRBJ1-2; D gene ambiguous. The length of the CDR3 is 16 residues. The ends were cut back, 0 bases at V and 7 bases at J, with 18 bases in the middle. The germline CDR1 and CDR2 sequences are MNHEY and SMNVEV (reference sequence).

This chain links TRBV27 with TRBJ2-5; TRBD2 might be the D (5 bases). Between the trimmed V and J ends, which lost 5 bases and 4 bases, there was a span of 17 bases. The germline CDR1 and CDR2 sequences are MNHEY and SMNVEV (reference sequence). This CDR3 is built from 15 residues. The CDR3, as DNA: TGTGCCAGCAGTCGGTCAGGAGGAGGTCGAGAGACCCAGTACTTC. Translating it yields CASSRSGGGRETQYF.

This chain uses TRBV11-2 with TRBJ1-2; D is undetermined. The CDR3 has 12 amino acids. The germline CDR1 and CDR2 sequences are SGHAT and FQNNGV. Trimming stripped 0 bases from V and 9 bases from J, with 8 bases between. The CDR3 is CASSLDGFSYTF. The CDR3 nucleotides read TGTGCCAGCAGCTTAGACGGTTTCAGCTACACCTTC.